What follows are 20 T cell receptor beta chains derived from one specimen sequenced in a study of T-cell reconstitution after alpha-beta-depleted transplantation in children (dated by TCRdb to 2016 to 2018). Libraries were constructed by PCR. These reads were obtained on an Illumina HiSeq 2500. TCR libraries were prepared with molecular barcoding, using unique molecular identifiers to normalize TCRbeta repertoire quantification. Starting from the raw public reads, TCRdb applied fastp trimming at Q25, assembled clones with MiXCR and retained in-frame beta chains. Rows are combined by CDR3 protein, so each entry shows the most common genes and DNA. This sample holds 450,000 to 600,000 distinct CDR3 sequences; about 16% were observed only once. The top ten constitute approximately 3% of the sample. The material sequenced was PBMCs from the stem cell graft donor, taken from the stem cell graft. These TCRs come from a human donor who donated a stem cell graft to a child with acute lymphoblastic leukemia.

V gene TRBV24-1 combines with J gene TRBJ2-1; possibly TRBD1 or TRBD2 for D (6 bases each). Trimming cost V 7 bases and J 0 bases, with 21 bases left between them. The CDR3 consists of 18 residues. Germline V lookup: CDR1 KGHDR, CDR2 SFDVKD. CDR3 coding DNA: TGTGCCACCAGCGGAAACAGGGAGGCGACGAGCTCCTACAATGAGCAGTTCTTC. Encoded protein: CATSGNREATSSYNEQFF.

The chain uses TRBV5-6 and TRBJ2-1; D tentatively reads TRBD1 or TRBD2 (5 bases each). The CDR3 is 13 amino acids. V was shortened by 4 bases and J by 11 bases, with 16 bases between the two germline ends. Germline CDR1 and CDR2: SGHDT and YYEEEE. The CDR3 region has the DNA TGTGCCAGCAGCGGGACCGGAAGGGGTAAGCAGTTCTTC. It encodes CASSGTGRGKQFF.

The rearrangement uses TRBV5-1 and TRBJ2-3; TRBD2 matches 13 bases. Looked up from germline, CDR1 is SGHRS and CDR2 is YFSETQ. Unmatched junction bases numbered 10, after V lost 4 bases and J lost 5 bases. There are 17 residues in the CDR3. The CDR3, as DNA: TGCGCCAGCAGCGCATTCACACTAGCGGGAGGGAAAGATACGCAGTATTTT. It yields the protein CASSAFTLAGGKDTQYF.

The J gene is TRBJ2-7, the V gene TRBV7-9, with no clear D. Trimming removed 1 base at V and 5 bases at J, with 6 bases between. Germline-derived CDR1 and CDR2 are SEHNR and FQNEAQ (reference sequence). The CDR3 runs to 12 residues. CDR3 residues: CASSLVANEQYF. In nucleotides, the CDR3 is TGTGCCAGCAGCTTAGTAGCCAACGAGCAGTACTTC.

In its sample, this clonotype was seen a few times. The chain uses TRBV5-1 and TRBJ1-1; D is perhaps TRBD1 (5 bases). Germline assignment: CDR1 SGHRS and CDR2 YFSETQ. CDR3 length: 16 residues. V shed 4 bases and J shed 0 bases, with 16 bases lying between them. The CDR3 region is CASSTGAASMNTEAFF. Here the CDR3 DNA reads TGCGCCAGCAGCACTGGGGCCGCATCCATGAACACTGAAGCTTTCTTT.

Only a few counts were recorded for this clonotype. V and J are TRBV4-1 and TRBJ2-1, with no clear D. Trimming shortened V by 0 bases and J by 6 bases, and 6 bases separated the two germline ends. Germline V gene sequence: CDR1 MGHRA, CDR2 YSYEKL. The CDR3 runs to 13 residues. CDR3 sequence reads: CASSQENGNEQFF. In DNA, the CDR3 is TGCGCCAGCAGCCAAGAGAACGGCAATGAGCAGTTCTTC.

This clonotype came up a few times. The chain couples TRBV19 to TRBJ2-1; TRBD2 matches 11 bases. The CDR3 is 16 residues long. Germline CDR1 and CDR2: LNHDA and SQIVND (reference sequence). The V and J ends lost 5 bases and 4 bases, in that order; junction bases with no gene match: 7. The CDR3 spells CASSPYLAGGYNEQFF. CDR3 DNA sequence: TGTGCCAGTAGTCCGTACTTAGCGGGAGGGTACAATGAGCAGTTCTTC.

V and J are TRBV13 and TRBJ1-5, with D possibly being TRBD1 (5 bases). V lost 3 bases, J lost 6 bases, and 9 bases lay in between. Germline values: CDR1 PRHDT, CDR2 FYEKMQ (reference sequence). There are 13 residues in the CDR3. The CDR3 spells CASSFNGGQPQHF. The CDR3, as DNA: TGTGCCAGCAGCTTCAACGGGGGTCAGCCCCAGCATTTT.

In this sample, this clonotype turned up many times. This chain uses TRBV9 with TRBJ2-3; D remains unclear. CDR3 length: 14 amino acids. The V and J ends lost 0 bases and 7 bases respectively, with 12 bases between them. CDR1 is SGDLS, CDR2 YYNGEE, per germline. Written as DNA, the CDR3 is TGTGCCAGCAGCGTAGACTCGAGCGCGTATACGCAGTATTTT. It encodes CASSVDSSAYTQYF.

This clonotype was observed many times. This sequence joins TRBV29-1 and TRBJ1-2, with D unresolved. V gave up 2 bases and J gave up 5 bases, with 6 bases separating them. In germline, CDR1 is SQVTM, CDR2 ANQGSEA. The CDR3 runs to 11 residues. CDR3 nucleotides: TGCAGCGTTGAATCCGGATATGGCTACACCTTC. Protein sequence: CSVESGYGYTF.

This clonotype was observed many times. This chain links TRBV20-1 with TRBJ2-3; 8 bases match TRBD2. CDR3 size: 14 residues. CDR1 DFQATT and CDR2 SNEGSKA come from the germline V gene (reference sequence). Trimming at V came to 0 bases and at J to 14 bases, leaving 13 bases not matched to a gene. CDR3 in amino acids: CSARDGTRAPQAYF. CDR3 nucleotides: TGCAGTGCTAGAGATGGGACTAGGGCCCCCCAAGCGTATTTT.

The table lists this clonotype with a few counts. The rearrangement uses TRBV7-6 and TRBJ2-1, with 7 bases aligning to TRBD2. Per germline, CDR1 SGHVS and CDR2 FNYEAQ. This CDR3 region has 15 residues. V gave up 5 bases and J gave up 0 bases; unmatched junction bases: 4. The CDR3 is CASSRVAGSYNEQFF. As DNA, the CDR3 is TGTGCCAGCAGCCGTGTAGCGGGCTCCTACAATGAGCAGTTCTTC.

The V call is TRBV29-1, the J call TRBJ2-1, with 9 bases fitting TRBD1. V dropped 0 bases and J dropped 7; count of bases not matched to a gene: 19. CDR1 is SQVTM and CDR2 is ANQGSEA in the germline V gene. The CDR3 spans 19 residues. The CDR3 DNA reads as TGCAGCGTTGAAGATCCCCTCGACAGGGGGAGCCCCCGAGGGAATGAGCAGTTCTTC. Amino acid sequence: CSVEDPLDRGSPRGNEQFF.

The chain couples TRBV7-8 to TRBJ2-1; possibly TRBD2 for D (6 bases). V was shortened by 1 base and J by 0 bases, with 10 bases between the two germline ends. Germline CDR1 and CDR2: SGHVS and FQNEAQ. The CDR3 contains 16 residues. The CDR3 coding sequence is TGTGCCAGCAGCTTAGAGCCCGGGAGCTCCTACAATGAGCAGTTCTTC. Amino acids: CASSLEPGSSYNEQFF.

This clonotype was found a few times. The rearrangement uses TRBV19 and TRBJ2-7, with 14 bases fitting TRBD2. The CDR3 is 19 residues long. Trimming took 3 bases from V and 4 from J; bases not matched to a gene: 14. Looked up from germline, CDR1 is LNHDA and CDR2 is SQIVND (reference sequence). This CDR3 reads CASSIGTSGSGSKGYEQYF. Written as DNA, the CDR3 is TGTGCCAGTAGTATCGGGACTAGCGGGAGCGGATCAAAAGGTTACGAGCAGTACTTC.

The V call is TRBV7-9, the J call TRBJ2-1; 7 bases fit TRBD2. V dropped 4 bases and J dropped 3; count of bases not matched to a gene: 3. Germline assignment: CDR1 SEHNR and CDR2 FQNEAQ (reference sequence). The CDR3 is 14 amino acids. CDR3 region: CASSSSGGYNEQFF. Here the CDR3 DNA reads TGTGCCAGCAGCTCTTCGGGGGGCTACAATGAGCAGTTCTTC. Full variable domain (missing parts from reference TRBV7-9 and TRBJ2-1): DTGVSQNPRHKITKRGQNVTFRCDPISEHNRLYWYRQTLGQGPEFLTYFQNEAQLEKSRLLSDRFSAERPKGSFSTLEIQRTEQGDSAMYLCASSSSGGYNEQFFGPGTRLTVL.

In its sample, this clonotype was seen a few times. The chain carries TRBV15 and TRBJ2-7; possible D gene TRBD1, 6 bases. The CDR3 loop spans 16 amino acids. Germline CDR1 LNHNV, CDR2 YYDKDF (reference sequence). The V end was cut by 2 bases, the J end by 0 bases, with 14 bases between. DNA for the CDR3: TGTGCCACCAGCAGAACTCATAGGGGGAGCTCCTACGAGCAGTACTTC. Translating it yields CATSRTHRGSSYEQYF.

The genes are TRBV3-1 and TRBJ1-3; no clear D. V lost 0 bases and J 5 bases, leaving 8 bases between the germline ends. CDR1 and CDR2 from the germline V gene are LGHDT and YNNKEL (reference sequence). The CDR3 is made up of 14 amino acids. The CDR3 DNA reads TGTGCCAGCAGCCAAGATACGTCCAGAAACACCATATATTTT. Translation gives CASSQDTSRNTIYF.

Turning to this clonotype: Since a much larger clone is just one base distant, this may be a read error. This chain links TRBV7-9 with TRBJ1-5; 9 bases map to TRBD1. V was pared by 5 bases and J by 5 bases, with 4 bases of the junction left unmatched. In germline, CDR1 is SEHNR, CDR2 FQNEAQ (reference sequence). The CDR3 consists of 14 residues. The CDR3, as DNA: TGTGCCAGCAGCACACAGGGGGCTGATCAGCCCCAGCATTTT. It codes for CASSTQGADQPQHF.

This rearrangement joins TRBV24-1 to TRBJ2-7, with no clear D. CDR3 size: 17 residues. Germline V gives CDR1 KGHDR, CDR2 SFDVKD. V was shortened by 7 bases and J by 1 base, with 22 bases between the two germline ends. CDR3: CATRNFRNLHVSYEQYF. CDR3 bases: TGTGCCACCAGAAACTTCAGGAACCTACACGTATCCTACGAGCAGTACTTC.